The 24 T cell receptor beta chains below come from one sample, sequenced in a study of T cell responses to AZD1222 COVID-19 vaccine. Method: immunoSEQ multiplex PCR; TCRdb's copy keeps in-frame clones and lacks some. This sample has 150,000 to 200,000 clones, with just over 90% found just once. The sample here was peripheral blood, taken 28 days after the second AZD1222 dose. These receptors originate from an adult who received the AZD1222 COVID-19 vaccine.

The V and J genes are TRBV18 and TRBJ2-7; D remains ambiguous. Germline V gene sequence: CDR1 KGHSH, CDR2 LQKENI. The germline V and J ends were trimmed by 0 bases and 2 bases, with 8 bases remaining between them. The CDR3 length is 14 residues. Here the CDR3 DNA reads TGTGCCAGCTCACCACCCAGGCAGGCCTACGAGCAGTACTTC. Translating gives CASSPPRQAYEQYF.

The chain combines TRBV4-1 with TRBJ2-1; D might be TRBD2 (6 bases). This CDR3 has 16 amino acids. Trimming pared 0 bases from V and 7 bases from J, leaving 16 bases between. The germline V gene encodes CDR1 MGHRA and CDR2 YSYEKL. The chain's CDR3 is CASSQDPGVPVNEQFF. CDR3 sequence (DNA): TGCGCCAGCAGCCAAGATCCGGGGGTACCGGTGAATGAGCAGTTCTTC.

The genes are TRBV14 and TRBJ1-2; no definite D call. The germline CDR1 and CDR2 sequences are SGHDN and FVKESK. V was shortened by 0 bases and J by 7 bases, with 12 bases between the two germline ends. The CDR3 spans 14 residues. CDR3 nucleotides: TGTGCCAGCAGCCAAGAGGAGGGTTTTATTGGCTACACCTTC. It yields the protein CASSQEEGFIGYTF.

The CDR3 protein is CASSNRTALNTEAFF. CDR3 in DNA: TGTGCCAGCAGTAATAGGACCGCTTTGAACACTGAAGCTTTCTTT. This chain joins TRBV6-2 or TRBV6-3 and TRBJ1-1; no reliable D call. CDR1 is MNHEY, CDR2 SVGEGT, per germline. Trimming left V 5 bases short and J 0 bases short, with 13 bases between. The CDR3 sequence is 15 residues long.

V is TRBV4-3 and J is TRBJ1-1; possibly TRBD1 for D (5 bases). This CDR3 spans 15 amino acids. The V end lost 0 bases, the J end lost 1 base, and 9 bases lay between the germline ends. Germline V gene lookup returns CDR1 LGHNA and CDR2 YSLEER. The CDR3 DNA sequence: TGCGCCAGCAGCCAAGATGGAGGGACGAACACTGAAGCTTTCTTT. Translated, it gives CASSQDGGTNTEAFF.

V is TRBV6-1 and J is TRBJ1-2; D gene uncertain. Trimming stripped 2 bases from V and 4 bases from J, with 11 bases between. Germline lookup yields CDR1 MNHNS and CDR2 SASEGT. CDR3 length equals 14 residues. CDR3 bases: TGTGCCAGCAGTGAACCGGGATTTGGCTATGGCTACACCTTC. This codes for CASSEPGFGYGYTF.

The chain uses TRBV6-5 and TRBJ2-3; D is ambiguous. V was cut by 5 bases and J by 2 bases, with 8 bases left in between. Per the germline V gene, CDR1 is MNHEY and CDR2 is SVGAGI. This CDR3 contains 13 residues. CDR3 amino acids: CASSIRVTDTQYF. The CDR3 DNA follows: TGTGCCAGCAGTATACGGGTCACAGATACGCAGTATTTT.

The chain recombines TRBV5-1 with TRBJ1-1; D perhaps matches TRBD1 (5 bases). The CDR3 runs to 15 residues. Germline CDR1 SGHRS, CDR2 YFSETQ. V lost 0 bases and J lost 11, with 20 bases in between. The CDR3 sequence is CASSLAEGARSPAFF. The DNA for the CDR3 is TGCGCCAGCAGCTTGGCCGAAGGGGCGCGGTCCCCCGCTTTCTTT.

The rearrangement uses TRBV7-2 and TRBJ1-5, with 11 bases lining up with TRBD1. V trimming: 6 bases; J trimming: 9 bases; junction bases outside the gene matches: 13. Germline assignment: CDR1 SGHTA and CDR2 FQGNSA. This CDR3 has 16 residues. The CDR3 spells CASSLSRGTGGVPQHF. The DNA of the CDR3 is TGTGCCAGCAGTCTCTCCCGTGGGACAGGGGGAGTGCCCCAGCATTTT. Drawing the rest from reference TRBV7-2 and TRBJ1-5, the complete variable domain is GAGVSQSPSNKVTEKGKDVELRCDPISGHTALYWYRQSLGQGLEFLIYFQGNSAPDKSGLPSDRFSAERTGGSVSTLTIQRTQQEDSAVYLCASSLSRGTGGVPQHFGDGTRLSIL.

CDR3 bases: TGTGCCACCAGACCTGGGGGGACAGGGGGTATAATGGGCAATCAGCCCCAGCATTTT. It translates to CATRPGGTGGIMGNQPQHF. This chain links TRBV15 with TRBJ1-5, with TRBD1 matching over 11 bases. The germline CDR1 and CDR2 sequences are LNHNV and YYDKDF (reference sequence). The CDR3 totals 19 residues. After removal of 6 bases from V and 2 bases from J, the junction contained 15 bases not matched to a gene.

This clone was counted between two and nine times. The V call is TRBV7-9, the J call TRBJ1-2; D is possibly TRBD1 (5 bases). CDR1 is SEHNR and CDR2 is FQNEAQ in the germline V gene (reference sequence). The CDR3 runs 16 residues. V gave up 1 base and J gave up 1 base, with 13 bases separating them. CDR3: CASSLGAGNLNYGYTF. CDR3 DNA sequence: TGTGCCAGCAGCTTAGGGGCAGGGAACCTTAACTATGGCTACACCTTC.

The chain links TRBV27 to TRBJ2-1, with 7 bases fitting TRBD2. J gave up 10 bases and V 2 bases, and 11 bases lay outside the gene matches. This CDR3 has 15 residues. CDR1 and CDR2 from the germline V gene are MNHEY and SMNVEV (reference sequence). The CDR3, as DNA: TGTGCCAGCAGTTTAGAGGGAGGGAGCCCGCGGGAGCAGTTCTTC. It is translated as CASSLEGGSPREQFF.

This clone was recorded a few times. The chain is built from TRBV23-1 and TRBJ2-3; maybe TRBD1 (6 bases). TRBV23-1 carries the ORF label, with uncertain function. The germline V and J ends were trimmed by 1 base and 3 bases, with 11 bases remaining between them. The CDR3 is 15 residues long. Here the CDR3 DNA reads TGCGCCAGCAGTCAATTAGACAGGCTAACAGATACGCAGTATTTT. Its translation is CASSQLDRLTDTQYF.

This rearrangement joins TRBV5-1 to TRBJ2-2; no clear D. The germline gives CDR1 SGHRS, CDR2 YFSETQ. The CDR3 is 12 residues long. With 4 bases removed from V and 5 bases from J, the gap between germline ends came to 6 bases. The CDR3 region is CASSGLTGELFF. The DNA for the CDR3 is TGCGCCAGCAGCGGTCTTACCGGGGAGCTGTTTTTT.

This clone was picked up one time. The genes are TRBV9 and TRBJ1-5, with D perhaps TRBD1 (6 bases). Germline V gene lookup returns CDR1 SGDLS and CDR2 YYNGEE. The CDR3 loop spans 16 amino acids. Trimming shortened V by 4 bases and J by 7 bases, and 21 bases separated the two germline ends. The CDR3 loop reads CASSTPAPRGDQPQHF. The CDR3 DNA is TGTGCCAGCAGCACCCCAGCCCCGAGGGGGGACCAGCCCCAGCATTTT.

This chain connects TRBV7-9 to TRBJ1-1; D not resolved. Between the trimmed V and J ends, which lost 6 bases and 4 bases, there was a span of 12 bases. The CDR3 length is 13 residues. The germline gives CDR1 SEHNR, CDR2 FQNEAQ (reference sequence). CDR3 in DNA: TGTGCCAGCAGGCTCGCAGGTGGCACTGAAGCTTTCTTT. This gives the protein CASRLAGGTEAFF.

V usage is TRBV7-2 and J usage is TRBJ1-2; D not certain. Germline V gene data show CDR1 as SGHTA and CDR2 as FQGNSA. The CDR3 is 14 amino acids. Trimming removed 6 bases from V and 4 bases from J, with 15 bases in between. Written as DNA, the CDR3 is TGTGCCAGCAGTCTCGAGGGCCCGGGCTATGGCTACACCTTC. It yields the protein CASSLEGPGYGYTF. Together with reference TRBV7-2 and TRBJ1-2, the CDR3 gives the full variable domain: GAGVSQSPSNKVTEKGKDVELRCDPISGHTALYWYRQSLGQGLEFLIYFQGNSAPDKSGLPSDRFSAERTGGSVSTLTIQRTQQEDSAVYLCASSLEGPGYGYTFGSGTRLTVV.

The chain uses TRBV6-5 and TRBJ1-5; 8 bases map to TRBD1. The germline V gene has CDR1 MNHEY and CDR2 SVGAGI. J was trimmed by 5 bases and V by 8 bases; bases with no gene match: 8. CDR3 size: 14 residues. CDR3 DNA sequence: TGTGCCAGCCAGGACAGGGCATCTTATCAGCCCCAGCATTTT. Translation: CASQDRASYQPQHF.

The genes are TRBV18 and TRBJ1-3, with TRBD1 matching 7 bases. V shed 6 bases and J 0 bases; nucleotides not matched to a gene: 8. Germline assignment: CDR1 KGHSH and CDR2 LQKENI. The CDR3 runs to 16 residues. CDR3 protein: CASSPTQGNSGNTIYF. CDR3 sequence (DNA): TGTGCCAGCTCCCCAACACAGGGGAACTCTGGAAACACCATATATTTT.

CDR3 DNA: TGTGCCAGCACCGCGCGGTCTCTTCGAAACACCATATATTTT. It encodes CASTARSLRNTIYF. The chain carries TRBV6-5 and TRBJ1-3; D is unresolved. Trimming left V 7 bases short and J 5 bases short, with 15 bases between. The CDR3 runs to 14 residues. Per germline, CDR1 MNHEY and CDR2 SVGAGI.

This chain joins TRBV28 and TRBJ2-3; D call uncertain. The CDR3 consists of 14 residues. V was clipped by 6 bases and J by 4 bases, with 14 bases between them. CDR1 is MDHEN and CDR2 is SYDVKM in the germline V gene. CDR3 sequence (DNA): TGTGCCAGCAGCCCGGTGGGGTCCCCAGATACGCAGTATTTT. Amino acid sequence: CASSPVGSPDTQYF.

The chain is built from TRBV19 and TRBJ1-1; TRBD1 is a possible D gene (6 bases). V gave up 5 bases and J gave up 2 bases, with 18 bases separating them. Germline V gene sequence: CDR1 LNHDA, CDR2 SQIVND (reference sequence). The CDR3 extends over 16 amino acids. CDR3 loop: CASSPGSRGGNTEAFF. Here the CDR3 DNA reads TGTGCCAGTAGTCCGGGGAGCAGGGGAGGAAACACTGAAGCTTTCTTT.

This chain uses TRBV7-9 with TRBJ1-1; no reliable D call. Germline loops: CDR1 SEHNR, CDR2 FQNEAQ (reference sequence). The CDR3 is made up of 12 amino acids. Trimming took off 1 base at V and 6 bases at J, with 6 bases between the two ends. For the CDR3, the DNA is TGTGCCAGCAGCTTAGAACAGTCTGAAGCTTTCTTT. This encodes CASSLEQSEAFF.

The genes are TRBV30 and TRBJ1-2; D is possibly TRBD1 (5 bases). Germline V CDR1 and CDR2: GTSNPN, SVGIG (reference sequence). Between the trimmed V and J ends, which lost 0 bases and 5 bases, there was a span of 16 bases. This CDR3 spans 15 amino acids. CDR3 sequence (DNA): TGTGCCTGGAGTGTTCGGAGAGGGGAGGGATATGGCTACACCTTC. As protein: CAWSVRRGEGYGYTF. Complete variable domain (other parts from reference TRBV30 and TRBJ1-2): SQTIHQWPATLVQPVGSPLSLECTVEGTSNPNLYWYRQAAGRGLQLLFYSVGIGQISSEVPQNLSASRPQDRQFILSSKKLLLSDSGFYLCAWSVRRGEGYGYTFGSGTRLTVV.